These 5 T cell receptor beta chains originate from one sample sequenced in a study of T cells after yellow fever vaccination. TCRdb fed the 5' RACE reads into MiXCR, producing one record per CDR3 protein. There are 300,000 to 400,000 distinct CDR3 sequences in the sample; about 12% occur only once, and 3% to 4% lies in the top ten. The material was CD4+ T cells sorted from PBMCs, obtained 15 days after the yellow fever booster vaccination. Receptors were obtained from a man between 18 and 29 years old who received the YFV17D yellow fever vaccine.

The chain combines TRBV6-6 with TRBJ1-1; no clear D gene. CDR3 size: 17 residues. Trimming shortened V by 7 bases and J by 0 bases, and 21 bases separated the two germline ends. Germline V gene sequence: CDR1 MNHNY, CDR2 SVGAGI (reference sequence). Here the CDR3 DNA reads TGTGCCAGCACCCGGCGGGTCCCTCTCGAAATGAACACTGAAGCTTTCTTT. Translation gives CASTRRVPLEMNTEAFF.

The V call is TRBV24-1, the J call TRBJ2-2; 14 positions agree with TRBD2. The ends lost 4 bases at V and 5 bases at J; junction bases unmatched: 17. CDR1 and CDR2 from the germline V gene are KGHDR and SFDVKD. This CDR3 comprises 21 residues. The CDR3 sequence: CATSDTGLAGAGNRSTGELFF. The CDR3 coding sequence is TGTGCCACCAGTGACACGGGACTAGCGGGGGCCGGCAATAGGAGTACCGGGGAGCTGTTTTTT.

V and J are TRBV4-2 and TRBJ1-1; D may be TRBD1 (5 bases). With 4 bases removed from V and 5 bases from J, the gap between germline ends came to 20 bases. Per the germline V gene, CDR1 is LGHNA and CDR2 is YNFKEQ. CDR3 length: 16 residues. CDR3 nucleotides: TGTGCCAGCAGCCCTCCCCCCGGGGGTCGGGATACTGAAGCTTTCTTT. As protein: CASSPPPGGRDTEAFF.

The CDR3 bases are TGTGCCAGCAGTCCCCCCCGGGCTAGCTTCCTATCCTACGAGCAGTACTTC. Translation: CASSPPRASFLSYEQYF. The chain recombines TRBV12-3 or TRBV12-4 with TRBJ2-7, with D perhaps matching TRBD2 (5 bases). CDR3 length equals 17 residues. With 5 bases removed from V and 1 base from J, the gap between germline ends came to 21 bases.

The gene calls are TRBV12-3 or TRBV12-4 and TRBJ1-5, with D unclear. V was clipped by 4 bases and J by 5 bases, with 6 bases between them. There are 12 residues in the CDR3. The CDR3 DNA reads TGTGCCAGCAGTTGGGAAGATCAGCCCCAGCATTTT. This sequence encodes CASSWEDQPQHF.